The 19 T cell receptor beta chains below all came from one sample that was sequenced in a study of radiotherapy plus CTLA-4 blockade in lung cancer (dated by TCRdb to 2016 to 2018). Library construction relied on the immunoSEQ multiplex PCR assay. What TCRdb holds here is the immuneACCESS table cut down to in-frame rearrangements. Part of the clones is not present; checked against another copy, under half of the missing clones reflect an unresolved V gene, and the others are unexplained. This sample is represented by about 99,000 clones; just over 85% of them were singletons. The leading ten clones occupy 4.9% of the sample. The source material was peripheral blood, sampled from a patient treated with radiotherapy plus ipilimumab. The receptor set was obtained from a human donor with non-small cell lung cancer that progressed on radiotherapy plus ipilimumab.

CDR3 sequence (DNA): TGTGCCAGCAGTCCTCCGGGGGGGCGGGTCAATCAGCCCCAGCATTTT. Translation gives CASSPPGGRVNQPQHF. V usage is TRBV27 and J usage is TRBJ1-5, with a tentative D call TRBD1 (6 bases). The CDR3 loop spans 16 amino acids. V lost 5 bases and J 3 bases, leaving 17 bases between the germline ends. The germline CDR1 and CDR2 sequences are MNHEY and SMNVEV (reference sequence).

This rearrangement joins TRBV4-1 to TRBJ2-5; D is tentatively TRBD1 or TRBD2 (5 bases each). Near its end, the DNA agrees better with TRBJ2-7, so the J call may be wrong. In germline, CDR1 is MGHRA, CDR2 YSYEKL. The CDR3 sequence is 17 residues long. Here the CDR3 reads CASSQFPRGGYSYEQYF. In DNA form, the CDR3 reads TGCGCCAGCAGCCAATTCCCCCGGGGCGGATACTCCTACGAGCAGTACTTC.

The gene calls are TRBV5-1 and TRBJ2-1, with D perhaps matching TRBD1 (5 bases). The CDR3 totals 12 residues. In germline, CDR1 is SGHRS, CDR2 YFSETQ. V was pared by 2 bases and J by 8 bases, with 8 bases between. The CDR3 DNA reads as TGCGCCAGCAGCTTTGGGGCAGATGAGCAGTTCTTC. Protein: CASSFGADEQFF.

Worth noting for this clone: At one end the junction does not follow the germline gene, possibly because of a read error. This sequence joins TRBV19 and TRBJ2-3, with D tentatively TRBD1 (5 bases). The CDR3 covers 13 residues. CDR1 and CDR2 (germline): LNHDA, SQIVND (reference sequence). This CDR3 reads CASSIQGTETQYF. CDR3 nucleotides: TGTGCCAGTAGTATTCAGGGTACAGAGACGCAGTATTTT.

The chain carries TRBV28 and TRBJ2-7; 10 nucleotides line up with TRBD1. Germline V gives CDR1 MDHEN, CDR2 SYDVKM. The V segment lost 3 bases and the J segment 0 bases; nucleotides outside the gene matches: 2. The CDR3 is 15 amino acids. CDR3 in DNA: TGTGCCAGCAGTTTGACAGGGGGCTACTCCTACGAGCAGTACTTC. Translation gives CASSLTGGYSYEQYF.

The CDR3 loop reads CASRSTSEFYEQYF. The DNA of the CDR3 is TGTGCCAGCAGGTCGACTAGCGAATTCTACGAGCAGTACTTC. This chain connects TRBV6-5 to TRBJ2-7; 8 bases map to TRBD2. Germline V lookup: CDR1 MNHEY, CDR2 SVGAGI. Trimming cost V 6 bases and J 3 bases; bases outside gene matches: 7. The CDR3 runs to 14 residues.

This clone showed up just a few times. This chain joins TRBV4-1 and TRBJ1-4; tentatively, D is TRBD1 (5 bases). This CDR3 contains 14 residues. Germline CDR1 is MGHRA and CDR2 is YSYEKL. V was clipped by 1 base and J by 8 bases, with 11 bases between them. The CDR3 protein is CASSQGGLGEKLFF. The CDR3 region has the DNA TGCGCCAGCAGCCAAGGGGGACTTGGGGAAAAACTGTTTTTT.

J is TRBJ2-3 and V is TRBV5-1; perhaps TRBD2 as D (7 bases). CDR3 size: 13 residues. V dropped 6 bases and J dropped 5 bases, with 13 bases sitting between them. Per germline, CDR1 SGHRS and CDR2 YFSETQ. CDR3 sequence reads: CASTGGWVDTQYF. In DNA form, the CDR3 reads TGCGCCAGCACGGGGGGCTGGGTAGATACGCAGTATTTT.

The V call is TRBV2, the J call TRBJ1-2; D might be TRBD1 (6 bases). CDR3 length equals 16 residues. Trimming stripped 4 bases from V and 7 bases from J, with 22 bases between. CDR1 is SNHLY and CDR2 is FYNNEI in the germline V gene. The DNA for the CDR3 is TGTGCCAGCAGTGTCGGGACATTAGGCATGTCGGGTGGCTACACCTTC. Its translation: CASSVGTLGMSGGYTF.

This chain joins TRBV7-8 and TRBJ2-7; D may be TRBD1 (6 bases). Per the germline V gene, CDR1 is SGHVS and CDR2 is FQNEAQ. This CDR3 is 13 amino acids long. V was cut by 5 bases and J by 6 bases, with 14 bases left in between. CDR3 sequence (DNA): TGTGCCAGCAGCCAGAGCATAGGGGGCGAGCAGTACTTC. Its protein product is CASSQSIGGEQYF.

The chain links TRBV6-5 to TRBJ2-5; 10 nucleotides align to TRBD2. CDR3 size: 14 residues. V gave up 5 bases and J gave up 3 bases; unmatched junction bases: 3. Germline CDR1 MNHEY, CDR2 SVGAGI. The CDR3 protein is CASSQGLAEETQYF. As DNA, the CDR3 is TGTGCCAGCAGTCAAGGACTAGCGGAAGAGACCCAGTACTTC.

Only one count was recorded for this clone. The rearrangement joins TRBV19 to TRBJ2-1; the match to TRBD1 covers 7 bases. Germline V gene data show CDR1 as LNHDA and CDR2 as SQIVND (reference sequence). Unmatched junction bases numbered 5, after V lost 3 bases and J lost 0 bases. CDR3 length: 16 residues. This chain's CDR3 is CASSIPTGSSYNEQFF. CDR3 DNA sequence: TGTGCCAGTAGTATCCCGACAGGGAGCTCCTACAATGAGCAGTTCTTC. The entire variable domain, with the rest obtained from reference TRBV19 and TRBJ2-1, is as follows: DGGITQSPKYLFRKEGQNVTLSCEQNLNHDAMYWYRQDPGQGLRLIYYSQIVNDFQKGDIAEGYSVSREKKESFPLTVTSAQKNPTAFYLCASSIPTGSSYNEQFFGPGTRLTVL.

The chain recombines TRBV11-2 with TRBJ2-5; D might be TRBD1 (5 bases). CDR3 length: 13 amino acids. Trimming left V 8 bases short and J 5 bases short, with 15 bases between. From germline, CDR1 is SGHAT and CDR2 FQNNGV. This CDR3 is CASLRDRLETQYF. CDR3 in DNA: TGTGCCAGCCTCAGGGATAGGTTGGAGACCCAGTACTTC.

The chain employs TRBV6-4 and TRBJ2-3; D is possibly TRBD1 or TRBD2 (5 bases each). The V gene lost 3 bases and the J gene lost 9 bases, with 13 bases spanning the gap. CDR3 length: 13 amino acids. Germline CDR1 reads MRHNA; CDR2 reads SNTAGT. The CDR3 bases are TGTGCCAGCAGTGAGGGACGGGGAATGACGCAGTATTTT. Protein: CASSEGRGMTQYF.

This sequence joins TRBV5-5 and TRBJ2-1; the match to TRBD2 covers 9 bases. J gave up 7 bases and V 4 bases, and 12 bases lay outside the gene matches. The CDR3 extends over 16 amino acids. The germline V gene encodes CDR1 SGHKS and CDR2 YYEKEE (reference sequence). The CDR3, as DNA: TGTGCCAGCAGCCCCCCTCTGGCGGGAGGGCGAAATGAGCAGTTCTTC. This translates into CASSPPLAGGRNEQFF.

V and J are TRBV6-1 and TRBJ2-3; D ambiguous. CDR3 size: 14 residues. V shed 6 bases and J shed 1 base, with 11 bases lying between them. Germline CDR1 reads MNHNS; CDR2 reads SASEGT. CDR3 in amino acids: CASRRPGRTDTQYF. CDR3 bases: TGTGCCAGCAGAAGACCCGGACGCACAGATACGCAGTATTTT.

V and J are TRBV2 and TRBJ2-5; TRBD1 agrees at 9 bases. With 5 bases clipped from V and 5 bases from J, the junction kept 9 bases outside the gene matches. Germline V gives CDR1 SNHLY, CDR2 FYNNEI. The CDR3 runs 15 residues. The CDR3 DNA follows: TGTGCCAGCAGTCCCCTCGGACAGGGGTGGGAGACCCAGTACTTC. Translated: CASSPLGQGWETQYF.

The chain joins TRBV6-7 to TRBJ1-5, with a weak D call TRBD1 (6 bases). TRBV6-7 belongs to the ORF category, with a function that is uncertain. The CDR3 loop spans 15 amino acids. V was pared by 5 bases and J by 11 bases, with 22 bases between. CDR3 coding DNA: TGTGCCAGCAGTCCCCGGGACAAGGTGAGTCAAGCCCAGCATTTT. The encoded protein is CASSPRDKVSQAQHF.

The gene calls are TRBV5-6 and TRBJ2-7; a weak D match, TRBD2 (5 bases). The ends were cut back, 6 bases at V and 6 bases at J, with 10 bases in the middle. Germline-derived CDR1 and CDR2 are SGHDT and YYEEEE. The CDR3 consists of 11 residues. CDR3 DNA: TGTGCCAGCAACCTAGGAGGCGAGCAGTACTTC. This translates into CASNLGGEQYF. Looking up the rest from reference TRBV5-6 and TRBJ2-7 gives the full variable domain: DAGVTQSPTHLIKTRGQQVTLRCSPKSGHDTVSWYQQALGQGPQFIFQYYEEEERQRGNFPDRFSGHQFPNYSSELNVNALLLGDSALYLCASNLGGEQYFGPGTRLTVT.